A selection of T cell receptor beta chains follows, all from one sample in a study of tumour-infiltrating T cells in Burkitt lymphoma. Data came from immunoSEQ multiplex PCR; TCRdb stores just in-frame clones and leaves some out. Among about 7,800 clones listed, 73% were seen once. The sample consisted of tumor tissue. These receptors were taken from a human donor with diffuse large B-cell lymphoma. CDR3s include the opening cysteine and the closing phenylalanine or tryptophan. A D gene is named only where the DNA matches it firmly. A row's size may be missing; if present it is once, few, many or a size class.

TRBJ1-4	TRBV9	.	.	CASSSGGGKAEKLFF	TGTGCCAGCAGCTCCGGGGGGGGCAAGGCGGAAAAACTGTTTTTT
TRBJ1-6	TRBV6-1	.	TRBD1	CASSEASTGTATIYNSPLHF	TGTGCCAGCAGTGAAGCCAGTACCGGGACAGCAACTATCTATAATTCACCCCTCCACTTT
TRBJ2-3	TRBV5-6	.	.	CASSLGLVRTDTQYF	TGTGCCAGCAGCTTAGGGCTAGTTCGGACAGATACGCAGTATTTT
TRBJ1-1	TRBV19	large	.	CASSSGEAFF	TGTGCCAGTAGTTCGGGAGAAGCTTTCTTT
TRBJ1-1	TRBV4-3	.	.	CASSQDRQNTEAFF	TGCGCCAGCAGCCAAGATAGACAGAACACTGAAGCTTTCTTT
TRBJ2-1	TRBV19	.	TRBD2	CASTKAGDYNEQFF	TGTGCCAGTACCAAGGCGGGAGACTACAATGAGCAGTTCTTC
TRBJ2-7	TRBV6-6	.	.	CASSYGGEQYF	TGTGCCAGCAGTTACGGGGGCGAGCAGTACTTC
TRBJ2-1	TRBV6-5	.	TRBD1	CASSQQGANEQFF	TGTGCCAGCAGCCAACAGGGGGCCAATGAGCAGTTCTTC
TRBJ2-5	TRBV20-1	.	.	CSARAGETQYF	TGCAGTGCAAGGGCGGGAGAGACCCAGTACTTC
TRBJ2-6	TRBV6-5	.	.	CASSYSQSSGANVLTF	TGTGCCAGCAGTTACTCGCAGAGCTCTGGGGCCAACGTCCTGACTTTC
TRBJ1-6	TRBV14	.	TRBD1	CASSVDRGSHNSPLHF	TGTGCCAGCAGCGTGGACAGGGGCTCCCATAATTCACCCCTCCACTTT
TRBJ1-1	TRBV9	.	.	CASSVGPYTEAFF	TGTGCCAGCAGCGTGGGACCTTACACTGAAGCTTTCTTT
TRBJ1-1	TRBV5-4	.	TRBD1	CASSLAGTENTEAFF	TGTGCCAGCAGCTTAGCCGGGACAGAGAACACTGAAGCTTTCTTT
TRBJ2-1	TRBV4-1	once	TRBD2	CASRKGLAAINEQFF	TGCGCCAGCCGGAAAGGACTAGCGGCTATCAATGAGCAGTTCTTC
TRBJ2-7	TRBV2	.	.	CASGDGGHLYEQYF	TGTGCCAGCGGTGACGGGGGACACCTCTACGAGCAGTACTTC
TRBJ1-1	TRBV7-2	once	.	CASSLEDTEAFF	TGTGCCAGCAGCTTGGAGGACACTGAAGCTTTCTTT
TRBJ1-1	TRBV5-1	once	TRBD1	CASSLDAGGTEAFF	TGCGCCAGCAGCTTGGACGCAGGGGGAACTGAAGCTTTCTTT
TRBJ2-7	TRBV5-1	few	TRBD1	CASSPPGGAHEQYF	TGCGCCAGCAGCCCGCCAGGGGGAGCCCACGAGCAGTACTTC
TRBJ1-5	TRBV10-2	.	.	CASSGPGPQPQHF	TGCGCCAGCAGTGGGCCGGGACCACAGCCCCAGCATTTT
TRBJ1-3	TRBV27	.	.	CASSLSKGVGNTIYF	TGTGCCAGCAGTTTATCGAAAGGGGTGGGAAACACCATATATTTT
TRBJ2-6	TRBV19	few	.	CASTPFRGPERANVLTF	TGTGCCAGTACCCCTTTTAGAGGACCCGAACGGGCCAACGTCCTGACTTTC
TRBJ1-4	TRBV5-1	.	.	CASKTNVATNEKLFF	TGCGCCAGCAAGACAAACGTTGCAACTAATGAAAAACTGTTTTTT
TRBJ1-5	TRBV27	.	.	CASSVVGEGQPQHF	TGTGCCAGCAGCGTGGTCGGGGAGGGTCAGCCCCAGCATTTT
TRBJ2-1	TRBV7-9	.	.	CASSSHDRMPQFF	TGTGCCAGCAGCTCTCACGACCGGATGCCGCAGTTCTTC
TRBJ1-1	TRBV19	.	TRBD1	CASSTTGGGQAFF	TGTGCCAGTAGTACCACAGGGGGCGGGCAAGCTTTCTTT
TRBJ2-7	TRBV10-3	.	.	CASRVPSYEQYF	TGTGCCTCCAGGGTACCCTCCTACGAGCAGTACTTC
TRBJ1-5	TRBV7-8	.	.	CASSNLLDQPQHF	TGTGCCAGCAGCAACCTGTTAGATCAGCCCCAGCATTTT
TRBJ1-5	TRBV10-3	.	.	CAISEFVGARGPNQPQHF	TGTGCCATCAGTGAGTTTGTCGGCGCCAGGGGCCCGAATCAGCCCCAGCATTTT
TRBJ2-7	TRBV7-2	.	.	CASSQGGNGYEQYF	TGTGCCAGCAGCCAAGGGGGGAACGGGTACGAGCAGTACTTC
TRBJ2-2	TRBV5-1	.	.	CASSAGQHTGELFF	TGCGCCAGCAGCGCGGGACAGCACACCGGGGAGCTGTTTTTT
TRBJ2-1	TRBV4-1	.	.	CASRSGPLDNEQFF	TGCGCCAGCCGCTCAGGGCCCCTCGACAATGAGCAGTTCTTC
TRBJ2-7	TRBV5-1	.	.	CASSLEGPSYEQYF	TGCGCCAGCAGCTTGGAAGGACCGTCCTACGAGCAGTACTTC
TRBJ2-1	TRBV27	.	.	CASRRVDSYNEQFF	TGTGCCAGCCGCAGGGTTGACTCCTACAATGAGCAGTTCTTC
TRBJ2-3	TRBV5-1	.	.	CASSLTASTDTQYF	TGCGCCAGCAGCTTGACGGCCAGCACAGATACGCAGTATTTT
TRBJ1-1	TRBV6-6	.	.	CASSYSGGGEAFF	TGTGCCAGCAGTTACTCGGGGGGCGGTGAAGCTTTCTTT
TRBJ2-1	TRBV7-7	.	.	CASSLGQYNEQFF	TGTGCCAGCAGCCTCGGACAGTACAATGAGCAGTTCTTC
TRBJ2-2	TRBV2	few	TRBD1	CASSGGQGSAGELFF	TGTGCCAGCAGTGGGGGACAGGGGAGCGCCGGGGAGCTGTTTTTT
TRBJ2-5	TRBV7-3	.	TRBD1	CASSRGQAVGETQYF	TGTGCCAGCAGCCGGGGACAGGCGGTGGGGGAGACCCAGTACTTC
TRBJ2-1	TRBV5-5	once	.	CASSLAGLDYEQFF	TGTGCCAGCAGCTTGGCCGGTCTGGATTATGAGCAGTTCTTC
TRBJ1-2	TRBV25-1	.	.	CASSESRGTGYTF	TGTGCCAGCAGTGAATCCAGGGGAACCGGCTACACCTTC
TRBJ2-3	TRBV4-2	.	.	CASSQAGSSTDTQYF	TGTGCCAGCAGCCAAGCAGGTTCTAGCACAGATACGCAGTATTTT
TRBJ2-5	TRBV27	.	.	CASSFRGHQQETQYF	TGTGCCAGCAGTTTCCGGGGACATCAACAAGAGACCCAGTACTTC
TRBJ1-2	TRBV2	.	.	CATSGINYGYTF	TGTGCCACCTCCGGGATCAACTATGGCTACACCTTC